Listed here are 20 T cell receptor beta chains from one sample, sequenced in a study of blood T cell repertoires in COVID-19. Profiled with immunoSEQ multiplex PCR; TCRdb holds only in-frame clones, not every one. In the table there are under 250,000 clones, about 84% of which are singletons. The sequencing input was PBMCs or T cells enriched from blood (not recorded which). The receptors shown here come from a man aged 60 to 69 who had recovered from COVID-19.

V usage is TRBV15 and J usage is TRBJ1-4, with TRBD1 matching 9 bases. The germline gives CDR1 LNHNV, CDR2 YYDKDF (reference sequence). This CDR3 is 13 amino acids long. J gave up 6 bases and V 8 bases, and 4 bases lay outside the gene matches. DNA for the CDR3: TGTGCCACCGGGGGACAGGGTTATGAAAAACTGTTTTTT. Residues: CATGGQGYEKLFF.

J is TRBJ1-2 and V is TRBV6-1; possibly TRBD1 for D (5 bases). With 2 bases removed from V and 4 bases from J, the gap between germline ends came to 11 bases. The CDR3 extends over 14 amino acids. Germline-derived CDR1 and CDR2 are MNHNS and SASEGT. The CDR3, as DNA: TGTGCCAGCAGTGAATCCCAGGGCGGCTATGGCTACACCTTC. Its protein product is CASSESQGGYGYTF.

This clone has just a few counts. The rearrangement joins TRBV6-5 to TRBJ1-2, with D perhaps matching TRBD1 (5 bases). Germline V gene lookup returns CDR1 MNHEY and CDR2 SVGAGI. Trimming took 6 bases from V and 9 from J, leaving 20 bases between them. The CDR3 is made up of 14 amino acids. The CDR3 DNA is TGTGCCAGCAGCGCCTGGCCGGGGGGAGGTAGCTACACCTTC. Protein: CASSAWPGGGSYTF.

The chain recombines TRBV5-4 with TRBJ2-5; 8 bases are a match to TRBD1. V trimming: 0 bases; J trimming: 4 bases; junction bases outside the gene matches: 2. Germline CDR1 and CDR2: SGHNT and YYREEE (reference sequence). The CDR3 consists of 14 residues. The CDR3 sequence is CASSLEDRVETQYF. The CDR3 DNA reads TGTGCCAGCAGCTTGGAGGACAGGGTAGAGACCCAGTACTTC.

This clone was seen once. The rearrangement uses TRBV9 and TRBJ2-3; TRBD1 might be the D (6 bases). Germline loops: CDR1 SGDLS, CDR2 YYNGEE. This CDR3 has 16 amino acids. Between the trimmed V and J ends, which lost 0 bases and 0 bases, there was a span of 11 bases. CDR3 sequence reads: CASSVERGGSTDTQYF. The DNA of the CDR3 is TGTGCCAGCAGCGTAGAACGAGGGGGTAGCACAGATACGCAGTATTTT.

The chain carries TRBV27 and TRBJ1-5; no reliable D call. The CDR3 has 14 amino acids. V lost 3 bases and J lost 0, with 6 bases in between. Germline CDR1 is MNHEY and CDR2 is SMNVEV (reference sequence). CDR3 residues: CASSFRGSNQPQHF. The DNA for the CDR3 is TGTGCCAGCAGTTTTCGGGGTAGCAATCAGCCCCAGCATTTT.

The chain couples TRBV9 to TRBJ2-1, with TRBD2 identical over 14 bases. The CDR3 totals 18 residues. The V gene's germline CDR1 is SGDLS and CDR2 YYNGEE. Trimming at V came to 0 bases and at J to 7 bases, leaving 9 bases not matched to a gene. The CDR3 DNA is TGTGCCAGCAGCGTAGGAAGAGGACTAGCGGGGGGCGGTAATGAGCAGTTCTTC. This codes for CASSVGRGLAGGGNEQFF.

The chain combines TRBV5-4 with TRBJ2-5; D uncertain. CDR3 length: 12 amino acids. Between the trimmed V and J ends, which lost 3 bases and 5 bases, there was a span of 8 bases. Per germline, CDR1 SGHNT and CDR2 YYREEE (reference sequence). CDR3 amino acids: CASSSDKETQYF. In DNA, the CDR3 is TGTGCCAGCAGCTCTGACAAGGAGACCCAGTACTTC.

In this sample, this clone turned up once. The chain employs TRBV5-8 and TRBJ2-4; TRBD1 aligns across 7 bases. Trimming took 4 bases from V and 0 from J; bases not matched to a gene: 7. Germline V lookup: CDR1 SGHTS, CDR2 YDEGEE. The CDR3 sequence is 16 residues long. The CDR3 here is CASSPDRRVAKNIQYF. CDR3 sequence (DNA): TGTGCCAGCAGCCCGGACAGGAGAGTAGCCAAAAACATTCAGTACTTC.

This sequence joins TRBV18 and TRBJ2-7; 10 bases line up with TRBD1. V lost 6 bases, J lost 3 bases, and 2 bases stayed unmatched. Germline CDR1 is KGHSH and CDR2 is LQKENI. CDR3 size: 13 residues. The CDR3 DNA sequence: TGTGCCAGCTCCCGGGACAGGGGCTACGAGCAGTACTTC. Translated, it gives CASSRDRGYEQYF.

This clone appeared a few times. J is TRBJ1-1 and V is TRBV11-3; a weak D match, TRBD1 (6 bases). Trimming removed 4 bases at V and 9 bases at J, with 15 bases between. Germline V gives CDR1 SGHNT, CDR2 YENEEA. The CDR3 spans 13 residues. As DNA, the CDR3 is TGTGCCAGCAGCTCACAACTGGGGGGGCAAGCTTTCTTT. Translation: CASSSQLGGQAFF.

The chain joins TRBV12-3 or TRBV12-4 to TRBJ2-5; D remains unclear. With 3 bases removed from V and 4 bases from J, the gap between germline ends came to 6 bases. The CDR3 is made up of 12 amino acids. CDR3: CASSLLAETQYF. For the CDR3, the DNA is TGTGCCAGCAGTTTGTTGGCAGAGACCCAGTACTTC.

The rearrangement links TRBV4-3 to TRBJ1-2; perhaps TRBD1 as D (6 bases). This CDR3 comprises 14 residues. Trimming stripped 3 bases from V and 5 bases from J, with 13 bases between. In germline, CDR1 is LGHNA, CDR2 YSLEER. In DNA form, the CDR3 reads TGCGCCAGCAGCCAGGCCGGGACAAGGTATGGCTACACCTTC. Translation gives CASSQAGTRYGYTF.

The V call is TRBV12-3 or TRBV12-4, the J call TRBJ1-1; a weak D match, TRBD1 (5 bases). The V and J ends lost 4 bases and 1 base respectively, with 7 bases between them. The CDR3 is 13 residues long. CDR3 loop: CASSYDRNTEAFF. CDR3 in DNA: TGTGCCAGCAGTTACGACAGGAACACTGAAGCTTTCTTT.

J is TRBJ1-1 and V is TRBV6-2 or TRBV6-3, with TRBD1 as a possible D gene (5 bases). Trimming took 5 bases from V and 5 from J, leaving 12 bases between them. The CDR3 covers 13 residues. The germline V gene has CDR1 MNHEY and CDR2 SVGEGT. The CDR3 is CASSRGRRTEAFF. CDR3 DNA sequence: TGTGCCAGCAGTCGGGGGAGGCGAACTGAAGCTTTCTTT.

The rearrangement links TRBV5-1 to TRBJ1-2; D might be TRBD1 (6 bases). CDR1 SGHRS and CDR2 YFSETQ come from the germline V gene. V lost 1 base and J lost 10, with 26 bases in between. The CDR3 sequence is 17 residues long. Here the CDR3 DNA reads TGCGCCAGCAGCTTGAGGCCGTTGGACAGCGGACTTCATGACTACACCTTC. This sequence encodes CASSLRPLDSGLHDYTF.

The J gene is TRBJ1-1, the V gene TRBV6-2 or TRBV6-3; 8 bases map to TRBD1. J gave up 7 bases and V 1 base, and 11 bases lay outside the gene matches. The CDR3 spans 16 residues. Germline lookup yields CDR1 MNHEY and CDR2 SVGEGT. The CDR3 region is CASSYWPGQARNEAFF. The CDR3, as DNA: TGTGCCAGCAGTTACTGGCCGGGACAGGCTCGGAATGAAGCTTTCTTT.

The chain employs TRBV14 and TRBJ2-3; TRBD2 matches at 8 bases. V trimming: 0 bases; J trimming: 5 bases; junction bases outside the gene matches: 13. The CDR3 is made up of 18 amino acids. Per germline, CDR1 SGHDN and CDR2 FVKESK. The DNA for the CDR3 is TGTGCCAGCAGCCAAGATGTAGGAGCGGGGGCCGGGGGAGATACGCAGTATTTT. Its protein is CASSQDVGAGAGGDTQYF.

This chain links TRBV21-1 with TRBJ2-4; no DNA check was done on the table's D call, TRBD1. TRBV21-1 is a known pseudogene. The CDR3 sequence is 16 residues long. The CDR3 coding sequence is TGTGCCAGCATTCCACCCGACAGTCTAGCCAAAAACATTCAGTACTTC. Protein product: CASIPPDSLAKNIQYF.

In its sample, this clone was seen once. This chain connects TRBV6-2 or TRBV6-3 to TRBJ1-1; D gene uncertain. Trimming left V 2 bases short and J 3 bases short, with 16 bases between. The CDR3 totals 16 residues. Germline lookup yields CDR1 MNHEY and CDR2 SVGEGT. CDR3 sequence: CASSYDTERGHTEAFF. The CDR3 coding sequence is TGTGCCAGCAGTTACGATACGGAGCGCGGGCACACTGAAGCTTTCTTT.